What follows are 26 T cell receptor beta chains derived from one specimen sequenced in a study of Ad26.COV2.S vaccination and SARS-CoV-2 variants. TCRdb's table, derived via immunoSEQ multiplex PCR, lists solely in-frame clones and lacks some. The data show 200,000 to 250,000 clones, around 87% seen once. Regarding treatment: about 20 received Ad26.COV2.S at low or high dose, single or two shots; about 5 received placebo; per-sample allocation not given. Sampling happened 63 days after the first vaccine or placebo injection. The specimen comprised peripheral blood, sampled in a trial of Ad26.COV2.S vaccine versus placebo. These receptors came from a person between 18 and 60 years old who received the Ad26.COV2.S COVID-19 vaccine or a placebo.

The chain joins TRBV7-6 to TRBJ1-1; TRBD1 might be the D (5 bases). The CDR3 contains 14 residues. CDR1 and CDR2 from the germline V gene are SGHVS and FNYEAQ. V lost 5 bases, J lost 5 bases, and 15 bases lay in between. The CDR3 DNA sequence: TGTGCCAGCAGCCCGGACATTCTGGGGACTGAAGCTTTCTTT. As protein: CASSPDILGTEAFF.

The chain couples TRBV6-2 or TRBV6-3 to TRBJ1-5; D perhaps matches TRBD1 (5 bases). V was pared by 0 bases and J by 4 bases, with 16 bases between. Germline CDR1 reads MNHEY; CDR2 reads SVGEGT. This CDR3 is 17 amino acids long. CDR3 sequence (DNA): TGTGCCAGCAGTTACTCGATTTTGCTGGGGGGAAATCAGCCCCAGCATTTT. Protein product: CASSYSILLGGNQPQHF.

This rearrangement joins TRBV18 to TRBJ1-2; the D gene is possibly TRBD1 (5 bases). From germline, CDR1 is KGHSH and CDR2 LQKENI. The length of the CDR3 is 16 residues. The V end lost 6 bases, the J end lost 0 bases, and 17 bases lay between the germline ends. CDR3 loop: CASSLAGTATNYGYTF. The CDR3 coding sequence is TGTGCCAGCTCGCTGGCCGGGACCGCAACTAACTATGGCTACACCTTC. The full variable domain, with the rest looked up from reference TRBV18 and TRBJ1-2, is NAGVMQNPRHLVRRRGQEARLRCSPMKGHSHVYWYRQLPEEGLKFMVYLQKENIIDESGMPKERFSAEFPKEGPSILRIQQVVRGDSAAYFCASSLAGTATNYGYTFGSGTRLTVV.

The gene calls are TRBV19 and TRBJ2-5, with no clear D. The CDR3 length is 13 residues. Germline values: CDR1 LNHDA, CDR2 SQIVND (reference sequence). V was trimmed by 5 bases and J by 4 bases, leaving 11 bases between them. The CDR3 nucleotides are TGTGCCAGTAGTGTTCACGGACGAGAGACCCAGTACTTC. This encodes CASSVHGRETQYF.

V is TRBV7-8 and J is TRBJ1-3, with unresolved D. This CDR3 comprises 16 residues. With 0 bases removed from V and 1 base from J, the gap between germline ends came to 10 bases. Germline assignment: CDR1 SGHVS and CDR2 FQNEAQ. The CDR3 sequence is CASSLALSGSGNTIYF. CDR3 nucleotide sequence: TGTGCCAGCAGCTTAGCACTATCTGGGTCTGGAAACACCATATATTTT.

This chain links TRBV13 with TRBJ1-1, with 8 bases lining up with TRBD1. Germline V gives CDR1 PRHDT, CDR2 FYEKMQ (reference sequence). The CDR3 consists of 15 residues. J lost 0 bases, V lost 5 bases, and 5 bases had no gene match. CDR3 amino acids: CASSLRTGMNTEAFF. DNA for the CDR3: TGTGCCAGCAGCCTACGGACAGGGATGAACACTGAAGCTTTCTTT.

The chain recombines TRBV7-9 with TRBJ2-1; 11 bases line up with TRBD2. The germline CDR1 and CDR2 sequences are SEHNR and FQNEAQ (reference sequence). The CDR3 is 16 amino acids. J was trimmed by 4 bases and V by 3 bases; bases with no gene match: 5. CDR3 in DNA: TGTGCCAGCAGCTTCCCGGGACTAGCGGCATACAATGAGCAGTTCTTC. Its protein product is CASSFPGLAAYNEQFF.

V usage is TRBV18 and J usage is TRBJ2-7; possibly TRBD1 for D (5 bases). The CDR3 has 13 residues. Germline V gene lookup returns CDR1 KGHSH and CDR2 LQKENI. V lost 2 bases, J lost 7 bases, and 12 bases lay in between. The CDR3 bases are TGTGCCAGCTCACCAGGGGCGGAACCAGAGCAGTACTTC. Translation gives CASSPGAEPEQYF.

The J gene is TRBJ2-3, the V gene TRBV5-1; maybe TRBD1 (6 bases). V was pared by 4 bases and J by 6 bases, with 18 bases between. Germline-derived CDR1 and CDR2 are SGHRS and YFSETQ. The CDR3 has 15 residues. The CDR3 here is CASSPDSRPGDTQYF. The CDR3 DNA follows: TGCGCCAGCAGCCCGGACAGTCGGCCTGGGGATACGCAGTATTTT.

V usage is TRBV6-1 and J usage is TRBJ2-1, with 7 bases matching TRBD1. Trimming removed 3 bases from V and 3 bases from J; junction bases left unmatched: 5. The germline V gene encodes CDR1 MNHNS and CDR2 SASEGT. The CDR3 length is 15 residues. DNA of the CDR3: TGTGCCAGCAGTGACCCCAGGGGGATCTACAATGAGCAGTTCTTC. This translates into CASSDPRGIYNEQFF.

The chain employs TRBV3-1 (or the pseudogene TRBV3-2) and TRBJ1-2, with a tentative D call TRBD1 (6 bases). Trimming took 10 bases from V and 3 from J, leaving 12 bases between them. The CDR3 is 12 amino acids. The germline V gene has CDR1 LGHDT and CDR2 YNNKEL (reference sequence). The CDR3 here is CATRGFDYGYTF. The CDR3 DNA follows: TGTGCCACGAGGGGGTTTGACTATGGCTACACCTTC.

This clone has only one observation. The J gene is TRBJ1-4, the V gene TRBV4-3, with D unclear. Germline CDR1 and CDR2: LGHNA and YSLEER. The CDR3 length is 15 residues. V was clipped by 0 bases and J by 7 bases, with 12 bases between them. The CDR3 reads CASSQEERTGEKLFF. The CDR3 nucleotides are TGCGCCAGCAGCCAAGAGGAACGGACGGGTGAAAAACTGTTTTTT.

V usage is TRBV4-2 and J usage is TRBJ2-3; 11 nucleotides line up with TRBD2. V lost 4 bases, J lost 4 bases, and 7 bases stayed unmatched. CDR3 length equals 16 residues. CDR1 is LGHNA, CDR2 YNFKEQ, per germline. CDR3 sequence: CASSPRLAGLADTQYF. CDR3 in DNA: TGTGCCAGCAGCCCCAGACTAGCGGGGCTGGCAGATACGCAGTATTTT.

The chain joins TRBV11-2 to TRBJ2-5, with D perhaps matching TRBD2 (5 bases). This CDR3 has 13 amino acids. V was clipped by 1 base and J by 5 bases, with 8 bases between them. Germline V gene sequence: CDR1 SGHAT, CDR2 FQNNGV. CDR3 in amino acids: CASSLAGSETQYF. Here the CDR3 DNA reads TGTGCCAGCAGCTTAGCTGGGAGCGAGACCCAGTACTTC.

The CDR3 is CASSLTGTEQYF. CDR3 bases: TGTGCCAGCAGTTTAACAGGGACCGAGCAGTACTTC. The rearrangement joins TRBV28 to TRBJ2-7; TRBD1 is a possible D gene (6 bases). Trimming cost V 2 bases and J 6 bases, with 8 bases left between them. Germline values: CDR1 MDHEN, CDR2 SYDVKM. The length of the CDR3 is 12 residues.

This clone has only a few counts. The chain is built from TRBV3-1 (or the pseudogene TRBV3-2) and TRBJ1-3, with D possibly being TRBD1 (6 bases). V was shortened by 0 bases and J by 0 bases, with 12 bases between the two germline ends. In germline, CDR1 is LGHDT, CDR2 YNNKEL (reference sequence). The CDR3 contains 17 residues. CDR3 coding DNA: TGTGCCAGCAGCCAAGAACTCGGACAGCCCTCTGGAAACACCATATATTTT. Amino acid sequence: CASSQELGQPSGNTIYF.

This clone was picked up a small number of times. The gene calls are TRBV6-1 and TRBJ2-7, with D possibly being TRBD2 (7 bases). The length of the CDR3 is 15 residues. From germline, CDR1 is MNHNS and CDR2 SASEGT. V lost 3 bases, J lost 2 bases, and 14 bases lay in between. CDR3 nucleotides: TGTGCCAGCAGTGATTCGGCGGGGGCGGCCTACGAGCAGTACTTC. It specifies CASSDSAGAAYEQYF.

V and J are TRBV10-3 and TRBJ2-6, with TRBD1 matching 9 bases. J lost 0 bases, V lost 6 bases, and 9 bases had no gene match. CDR3 length: 18 amino acids. CDR1 ENHRY and CDR2 SYGVKD come from the germline V gene. The CDR3 nucleotides are TGTGCCATCAGATCGACAGGGGGTATGGTCTCTGGGGCCAACGTCCTGACTTTC. Translated, it gives CAIRSTGGMVSGANVLTF.

V gene TRBV4-3 combines with J gene TRBJ2-3; D is undetermined. There are 13 residues in the CDR3. The germline V gene has CDR1 LGHNA and CDR2 YSLEER. Deletions cut 2 bases from V and 0 bases from J, with 3 bases between. The CDR3 sequence is CASSQFSTDTQYF. For the CDR3, the DNA is TGCGCCAGCAGCCAATTTAGCACAGATACGCAGTATTTT.

The chain employs TRBV6-5 and TRBJ2-5; 7 nucleotides line up with TRBD2. The V gene end was trimmed by 5 bases and the J gene end by 5 bases; junction bases not matched to a gene: 11. CDR1 and CDR2 from the germline V gene are MNHEY and SVGAGI. The CDR3 is 15 amino acids. The DNA for the CDR3 is TGTGCCAGCAGTACCCGGGACTACCCCCTGGAGACCCAGTACTTC. Translated: CASSTRDYPLETQYF.

In this sample, this clone turned up once. In nucleotides, the CDR3 is TGTGCCAGCAGCGAGGGGGGTAGTCAGCCCCAGCATTTT. This translates into CASSEGGSQPQHF. The chain links TRBV12-3 or TRBV12-4 to TRBJ1-5, with a tentative D call TRBD1 (6 bases). The CDR3 extends over 13 amino acids. Between the trimmed V and J ends, which lost 6 bases and 6 bases, there was a span of 12 bases.

CDR3 DNA: TGTGCCAGCAATCCCGGTCGTCCCCTACAGGGCAATGGCAATCAGCCCCAGCATTTT. It yields the protein CASNPGRPLQGNGNQPQHF. The chain uses TRBV28 and TRBJ1-5; D might be TRBD1 (6 bases). CDR1 and CDR2 (germline): MDHEN, SYDVKM. The CDR3 totals 19 residues. V was trimmed by 7 bases and J by 2 bases, leaving 27 bases between them. The whole variable domain, filled in from reference TRBV28 and TRBJ1-5, reads DVKVTQSSRYLVKRTGEKVFLECVQDMDHENMFWYRQDPGLGLRLIYFSYDVKMKEKGDIPEGYSVSREKKERFSLILESASTNQTSMYLCASNPGRPLQGNGNQPQHFGDGTRLSIL.

The J gene is TRBJ1-4, the V gene TRBV27; D is perhaps TRBD1 (5 bases). V shed 0 bases and J shed 7 bases, with 6 bases lying between them. The length of the CDR3 is 13 residues. CDR1 is MNHEY, CDR2 SMNVEV, per germline (reference sequence). CDR3 sequence: CASSLSGGEKLFF. The CDR3 DNA is TGTGCCAGCAGTTTATCGGGGGGTGAAAAACTGTTTTTT.

The J gene is TRBJ2-2, the V gene TRBV4-1; D remains ambiguous. From germline, CDR1 is MGHRA and CDR2 YSYEKL. This CDR3 comprises 14 residues. Trimming pared 0 bases from V and 6 bases from J, leaving 8 bases between. This CDR3 is CASSQEGRPGELFF. The CDR3 bases are TGCGCCAGCAGCCAAGAAGGTCGGCCCGGGGAGCTGTTTTTT.

The CDR3 DNA reads TGCGCCAGCAGCCAAACAGATACGCAGTATTTT. Residues: CASSQTDTQYF. The chain employs TRBV4-3 and TRBJ2-3, with D uncertain. This CDR3 spans 11 amino acids. Trimming pared 2 bases from V and 3 bases from J, leaving 0 bases between. Germline assignment: CDR1 LGHNA and CDR2 YSLEER.

This clone was observed once. V usage is TRBV20-1 and J usage is TRBJ2-7, with D uncertain. Deletions cut 3 bases from V and 1 base from J, with 4 bases between. Germline values: CDR1 DFQATT, CDR2 SNEGSKA (reference sequence). The CDR3 length is 11 residues. This chain's CDR3 is CSASHSYEQYF. The CDR3 DNA reads TGCAGTGCTAGTCATTCCTACGAGCAGTACTTC.